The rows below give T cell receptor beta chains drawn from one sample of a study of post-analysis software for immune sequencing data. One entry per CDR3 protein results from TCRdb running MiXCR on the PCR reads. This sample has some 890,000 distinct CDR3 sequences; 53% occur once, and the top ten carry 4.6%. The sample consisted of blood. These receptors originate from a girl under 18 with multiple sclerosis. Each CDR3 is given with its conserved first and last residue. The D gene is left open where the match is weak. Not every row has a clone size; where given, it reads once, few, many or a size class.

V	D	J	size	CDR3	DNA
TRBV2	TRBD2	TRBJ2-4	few	CASSVPSGGNIQYF	TGTGCCAGCAGTGTCCCTAGCGGAGGGAACATTCAGTACTTC
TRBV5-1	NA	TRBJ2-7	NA	CASSLDSPIYEQYF	TGCGCCAGCAGCTTGGACAGCCCTATCTACGAGCAGTACTTC
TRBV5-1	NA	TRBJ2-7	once	CASRSGPSYEQYF	TGCGCCAGCAGGTCGGGCCCCTCCTACGAGCAGTACTTC
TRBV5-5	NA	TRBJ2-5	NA	CASSFTSGETQYF	TGTGCCAGCAGCTTCACCTCAGGGGAGACCCAGTACTTC
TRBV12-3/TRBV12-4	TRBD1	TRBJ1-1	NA	CASSLGQGGGAFF	TGTGCCAGCAGTTTGGGACAGGGAGGGGGAGCTTTCTTT
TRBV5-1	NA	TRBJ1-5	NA	CASSPECNQPQHF	TGCGCCAGCAGCCCAGAGTGCAATCAGCCCCAGCATTTT
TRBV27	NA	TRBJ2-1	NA	CASTSKGGIGEQFF	TGTGCCAGCACCTCGAAGGGAGGTATAGGTGAGCAGTTCTTC
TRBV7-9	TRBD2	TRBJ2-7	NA	CASSLAAKTSGHEQYF	TGTGCCAGCAGCTTAGCGGCTAAGACTAGCGGGCACGAGCAGTACTTC
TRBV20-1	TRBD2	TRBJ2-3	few	CSALTSGSLPHSRPQYF	TGCAGTGCCTTGACTAGCGGGTCCCTCCCACACAGTCGTCCGCAGTATTTT
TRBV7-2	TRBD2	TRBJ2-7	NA	CASSLNPGGYEQYF	TGTGCCAGCAGCTTAAACCCGGGAGGGTACGAGCAGTACTTC
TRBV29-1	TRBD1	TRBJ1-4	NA	CSVGTGIGEKLFF	TGCAGCGTTGGGACAGGGATAGGCGAAAAACTGTTTTTT
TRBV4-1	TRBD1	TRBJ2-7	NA	CASSQGSTGTYEQYF	TGCGCCAGCAGCCAAGGATCGACAGGGACCTACGAGCAGTACTTC
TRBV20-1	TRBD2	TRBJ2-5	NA	CSATQLGGETQYF	TGCAGTGCTACCCAGTTGGGGGGGGAGACCCAGTACTTC
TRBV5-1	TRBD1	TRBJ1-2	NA	CASSSWTGENDGYTF	TGCGCCAGCAGCTCCTGGACAGGGGAGAATGATGGCTACACCTTC
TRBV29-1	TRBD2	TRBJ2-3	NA	CSTTLSGRADTQYF	TGCAGCACGACCCTTAGCGGGCGAGCAGATACGCAGTATTTT
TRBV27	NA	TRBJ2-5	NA	CASRQLVEWETQYF	TGTGCCAGCAGGCAACTGGTAGAGTGGGAGACCCAGTACTTC
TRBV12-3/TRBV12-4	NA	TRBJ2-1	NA	CASSSGRTSSYNEQFF	TGTGCCAGCAGTTCGGGCAGGACGAGCTCCTACAATGAGCAGTTCTTC
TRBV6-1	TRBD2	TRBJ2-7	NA	CASSEGLAGYYEQYF	TGTGCCAGCAGTGAAGGACTAGCGGGCTACTACGAGCAGTACTTC
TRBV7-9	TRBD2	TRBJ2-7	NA	CASSRGLAGNYEQYF	TGTGCCAGCAGCCGGGGACTAGCGGGAAACTACGAGCAGTACTTC
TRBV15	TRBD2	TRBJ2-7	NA	CATSLGLAGNVYEQYF	TGTGCCACCAGCTTAGGACTAGCGGGAAACGTATACGAGCAGTACTTC
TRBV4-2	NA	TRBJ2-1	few	CASSPDGSNEQFF	TGTGCCAGCAGCCCAGATGGATCCAATGAGCAGTTCTTC
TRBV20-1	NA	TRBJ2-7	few	CSAREGQTRRGEQYF	TGCAGTGCTAGAGAGGGACAGACCAGACGGGGGGAGCAGTACTTC
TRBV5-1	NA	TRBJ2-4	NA	CASSLAAGAKNIQYF	TGCGCCAGCAGCTTGGCGGCGGGCGCCAAAAACATTCAGTACTTC
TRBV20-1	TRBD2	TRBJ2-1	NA	CSAAGGPPTYNEQFF	TGCAGTGCCGCGGGAGGGCCACCTACCTACAATGAGCAGTTCTTC
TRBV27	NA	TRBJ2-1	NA	CASRYVSSGNEQFF	TGTGCCAGCCGTTATGTCTCCTCAGGGAATGAGCAGTTCTTC
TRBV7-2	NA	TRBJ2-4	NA	CASSLAKEGLRNIQYF	TGTGCCAGCAGCTTAGCGAAGGAAGGGCTCAGAAACATTCAGTACTTC
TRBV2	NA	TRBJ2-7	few	CATYGTESYEQYF	TGTGCCACCTACGGGACGGAGTCCTACGAGCAGTACTTC
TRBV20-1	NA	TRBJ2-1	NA	CSARGLESHNEQFF	TGCAGTGCTAGAGGTCTAGAATCCCACAATGAGCAGTTCTTC
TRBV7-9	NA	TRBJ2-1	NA	CASSLGGLATPLEQFF	TGTGCCAGCAGCTTAGGCGGGCTAGCGACCCCTCTTGAGCAGTTCTTC
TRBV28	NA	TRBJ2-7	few	CASTPMGPYEQYF	TGTGCCAGCACTCCAATGGGGCCCTACGAGCAGTACTTC
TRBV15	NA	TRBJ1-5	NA	CATGGTDRGVEEPQHF	TGTGCCACGGGGGGGACGGACCGCGGGGTAGAAGAGCCCCAGCATTTT
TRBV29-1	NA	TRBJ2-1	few	CSVGPRLSYNEQFF	TGCAGCGTTGGGCCTAGGCTATCCTACAATGAGCAGTTCTTC
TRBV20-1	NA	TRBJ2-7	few	CSATSGTFDYEQYF	TGCAGTGCTACCAGCGGGACATTCGACTACGAGCAGTACTTC
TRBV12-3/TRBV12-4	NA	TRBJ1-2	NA	CASSSRDRNPHGYTF	TGTGCCAGCAGTTCTCGGGACCGAAACCCTCATGGCTACACCTTC
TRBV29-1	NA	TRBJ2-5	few	CSVETLPWTQYF	TGCAGCGTTGAAACGCTACCGTGGACCCAGTACTTC
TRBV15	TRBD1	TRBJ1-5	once	CATRTGGGQPQHF	TGTGCCACCAGAACAGGGGGCGGTCAGCCCCAGCATTTT
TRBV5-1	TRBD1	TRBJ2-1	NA	CASYRDRFLNEQFF	TGCGCCAGCTACCGGGACAGGTTCCTCAATGAGCAGTTCTTC
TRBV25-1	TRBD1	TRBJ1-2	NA	CASTPGQGNMKGYTF	TGTGCCAGCACCCCCGGACAGGGAAATATGAAAGGCTACACCTTC
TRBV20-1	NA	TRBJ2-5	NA	CSARMDHQETQYF	TGCAGTGCTAGGATGGACCACCAAGAGACCCAGTACTTC
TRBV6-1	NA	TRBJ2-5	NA	CASSAIEETQYF	TGTGCCAGCAGTGCGATTGAAGAGACCCAGTACTTC
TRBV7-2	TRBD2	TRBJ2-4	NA	CASSLSGGTSGMVQYF	TGTGCCAGCAGCTTATCTGGGGGGACTAGCGGGATGGTACAGTACTTC
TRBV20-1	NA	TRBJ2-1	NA	CSADLSYNEQFF	TGCAGTGCGGACTTGTCCTACAATGAGCAGTTCTTC
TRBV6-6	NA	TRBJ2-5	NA	CASRSGEVTQYF	TGTGCCAGCAGGTCCGGGGAAGTGACCCAGTACTTC
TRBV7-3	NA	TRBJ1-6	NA	CASSASGPNNSPLHF	TGTGCCAGCAGCGCTTCCGGGCCTAATAATTCACCCCTCCACTTT
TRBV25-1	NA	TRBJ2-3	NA	CASTSPGTDTQYF	TGTGCCAGCACATCCCCTGGCACAGATACGCAGTATTTT
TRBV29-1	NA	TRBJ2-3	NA	CSVKLALGTGTQYF	TGCAGCGTGAAACTAGCTTTGGGCACAGGTACGCAGTATTTT
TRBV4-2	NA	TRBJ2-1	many	CASSVSLESYNEQFF	TGTGCCAGCAGCGTGAGCCTAGAATCCTACAATGAGCAGTTCTTC
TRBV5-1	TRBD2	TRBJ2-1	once	CASSLDLAGKQFF	TGCGCCAGCAGCTTGGACCTAGCGGGAAAGCAGTTCTTC
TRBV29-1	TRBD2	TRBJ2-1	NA	CSANAGTRHNEQFF	TGCAGCGCTAACGCCGGGACTAGACACAATGAGCAGTTCTTC
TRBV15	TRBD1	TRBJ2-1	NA	CATSTQRDRAYNEQFF	TGTGCCACCAGCACACAACGGGACAGGGCTTACAATGAGCAGTTCTTC
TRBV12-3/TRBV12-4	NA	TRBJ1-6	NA	CASRGGLGNSPLHF	TGTGCCAGCCGGGGGGGTTTGGGGAATTCACCCCTCCACTTT
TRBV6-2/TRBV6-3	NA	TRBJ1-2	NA	CASSYARVGYTF	TGTGCCAGCAGTTATGCCAGGGTTGGCTACACCTTC
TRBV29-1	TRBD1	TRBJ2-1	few	CSVGRGTGVPPGQFF	TGCAGCGTTGGACGGGGGACAGGTGTCCCCCCTGGACAGTTCTTC